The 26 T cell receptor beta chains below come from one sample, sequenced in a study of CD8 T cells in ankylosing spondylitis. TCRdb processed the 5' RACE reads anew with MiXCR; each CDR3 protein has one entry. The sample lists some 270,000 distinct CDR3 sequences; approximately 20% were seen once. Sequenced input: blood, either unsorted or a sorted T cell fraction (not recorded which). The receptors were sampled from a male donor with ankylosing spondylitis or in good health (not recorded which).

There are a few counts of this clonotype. CDR3 bases: TGTGCCAGCACGGGACAGCCCCTCTCCTACGAGCAGTACTTC. Translated, it gives CASTGQPLSYEQYF. The V gene is TRBV12-3 or TRBV12-4, the J gene TRBJ2-7; 7 bases are shared with TRBD1. J lost 0 bases, V lost 7 bases, and 6 bases had no gene match. This CDR3 comprises 14 residues.

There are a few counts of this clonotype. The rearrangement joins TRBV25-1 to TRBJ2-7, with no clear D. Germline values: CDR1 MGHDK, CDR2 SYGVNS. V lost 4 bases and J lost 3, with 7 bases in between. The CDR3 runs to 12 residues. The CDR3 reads CASSAGVYEQYF. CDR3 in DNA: TGTGCCAGCAGTGCTGGGGTCTACGAGCAGTACTTC.

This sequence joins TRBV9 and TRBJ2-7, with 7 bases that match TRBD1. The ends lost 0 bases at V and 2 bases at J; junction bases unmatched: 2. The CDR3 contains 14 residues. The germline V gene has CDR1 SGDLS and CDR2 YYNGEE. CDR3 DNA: TGTGCCAGCAGCGTAGGGGACAGACCCTACGAGCAGTACTTC. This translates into CASSVGDRPYEQYF.

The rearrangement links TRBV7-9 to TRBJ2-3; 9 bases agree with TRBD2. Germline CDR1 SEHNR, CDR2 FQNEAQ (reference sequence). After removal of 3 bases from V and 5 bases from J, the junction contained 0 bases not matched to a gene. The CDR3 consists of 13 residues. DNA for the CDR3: TGTGCCAGCAGCTTGACTAGCGGAGATACGCAGTATTTT. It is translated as CASSLTSGDTQYF.

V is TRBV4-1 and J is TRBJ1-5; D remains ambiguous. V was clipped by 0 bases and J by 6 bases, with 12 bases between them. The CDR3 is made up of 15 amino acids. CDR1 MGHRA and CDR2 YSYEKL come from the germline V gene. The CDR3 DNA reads TGCGCCAGCAGCCAAGATGGGTCTCAAGGTCAGCCCCAGCATTTT. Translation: CASSQDGSQGQPQHF.

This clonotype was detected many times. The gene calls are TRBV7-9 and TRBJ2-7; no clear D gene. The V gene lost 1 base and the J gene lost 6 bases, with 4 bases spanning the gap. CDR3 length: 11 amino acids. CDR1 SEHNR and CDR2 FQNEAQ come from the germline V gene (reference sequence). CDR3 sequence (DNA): TGTGCCAGCAGCTTAGGGCGCGAGCAGTACTTC. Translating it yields CASSLGREQYF.

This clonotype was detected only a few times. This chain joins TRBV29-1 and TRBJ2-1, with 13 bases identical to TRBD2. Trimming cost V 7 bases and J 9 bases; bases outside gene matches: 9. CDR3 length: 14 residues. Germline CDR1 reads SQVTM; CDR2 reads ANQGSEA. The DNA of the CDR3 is TGCAGCGCCGGAGGACTAGCGGGAGCCATTGAGCAGTTCTTC. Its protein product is CSAGGLAGAIEQFF.

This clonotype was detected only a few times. This CDR3 is CASSYDGSSYEQYF. The CDR3 DNA reads as TGTGCCAGCAGCTACGACGGTAGCTCCTACGAGCAGTACTTC. V gene TRBV6-5 combines with J gene TRBJ2-7; D is uncertain. The CDR3 has 14 amino acids. Germline assignment: CDR1 MNHEY and CDR2 SVGAGI. The germline V and J ends were trimmed by 6 bases and 0 bases, with 12 bases remaining between them.

The CDR3 loop is CASSLGRTGGYEQYF. CDR3 in DNA: TGTGCCAGCAGCTTGGGACGGACAGGGGGCTACGAGCAGTACTTC. This chain links TRBV5-4 with TRBJ2-7; TRBD1 matches at 10 bases. V lost 0 bases and J lost 3; bases outside the gene matches: 3. Germline CDR1 SGHNT, CDR2 YYREEE (reference sequence). The CDR3 length is 15 residues.

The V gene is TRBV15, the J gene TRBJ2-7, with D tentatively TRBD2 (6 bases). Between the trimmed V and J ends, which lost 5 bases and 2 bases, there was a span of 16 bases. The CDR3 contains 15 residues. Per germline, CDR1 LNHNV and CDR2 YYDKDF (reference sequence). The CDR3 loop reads CATSFTLASTYEQYF. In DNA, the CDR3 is TGTGCCACCAGCTTTACCCTAGCGTCAACCTACGAGCAGTACTTC.

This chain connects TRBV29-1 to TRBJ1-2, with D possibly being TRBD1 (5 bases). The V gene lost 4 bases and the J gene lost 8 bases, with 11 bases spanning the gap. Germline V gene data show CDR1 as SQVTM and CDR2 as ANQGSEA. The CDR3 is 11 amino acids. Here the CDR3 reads CSVVGENGYTF. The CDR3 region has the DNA TGCAGCGTTGTAGGGGAAAACGGCTACACCTTC.

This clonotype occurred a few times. The CDR3 sequence: CASSPGTSNQPQHF. CDR3 bases: TGTGCCAGCAGCCCCGGGACAAGCAATCAGCCCCAGCATTTT. This chain uses TRBV5-6 with TRBJ1-5, with TRBD1 as a possible D gene (6 bases). Germline V gene sequence: CDR1 SGHDT, CDR2 YYEEEE. Trimming took off 4 bases at V and 1 base at J, with 9 bases between the two ends. The CDR3 covers 14 residues.

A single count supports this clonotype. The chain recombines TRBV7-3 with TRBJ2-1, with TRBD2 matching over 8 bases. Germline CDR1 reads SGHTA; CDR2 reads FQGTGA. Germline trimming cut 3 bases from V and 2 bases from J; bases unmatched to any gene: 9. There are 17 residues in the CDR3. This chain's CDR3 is CASSFPGGGVPYNEQFF. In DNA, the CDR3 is TGTGCCAGCAGCTTCCCCGGGGGGGGCGTCCCCTACAATGAGCAGTTCTTC.

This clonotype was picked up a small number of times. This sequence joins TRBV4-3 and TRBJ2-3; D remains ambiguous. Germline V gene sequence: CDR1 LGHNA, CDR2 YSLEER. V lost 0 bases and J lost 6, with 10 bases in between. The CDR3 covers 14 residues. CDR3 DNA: TGCGCCAGCAGCCAAGATGGGCCCGGCGATACGCAGTATTTT. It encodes CASSQDGPGDTQYF.

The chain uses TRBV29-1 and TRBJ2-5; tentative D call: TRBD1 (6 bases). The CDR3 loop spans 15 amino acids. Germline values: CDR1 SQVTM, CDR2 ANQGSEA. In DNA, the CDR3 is TGCACTACCCCCGGGACACCCTTAGACGAAGAGACCCAGTACTTC. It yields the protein CTTPGTPLDEETQYF. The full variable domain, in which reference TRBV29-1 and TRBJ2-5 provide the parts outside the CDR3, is SAVISQKPSRDICQRGTSLTIQCQVDSQVTMMFWYRQQPGQSLTLIATANQGSEATYESGFVIDKFPISRPNLTFSTLTVSNMSPEDSSIYLCTTPGTPLDEETQYFGPGTRLLVL.

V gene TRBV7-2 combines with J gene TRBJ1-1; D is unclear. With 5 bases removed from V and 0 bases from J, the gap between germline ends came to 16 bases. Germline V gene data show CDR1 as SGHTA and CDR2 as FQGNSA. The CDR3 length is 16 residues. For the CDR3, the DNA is TGTGCCAGCAGCCCGCGGGTCCGCGGGGTGAACACTGAAGCTTTCTTT. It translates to CASSPRVRGVNTEAFF.

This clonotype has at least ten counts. The CDR3 DNA follows: TGCGCCAGCAGCTTGGACTCCGGGACAGGGGCTTCAAGAGCTTTCTTT. Translated, it gives CASSLDSGTGASRAFF. The chain combines TRBV5-1 with TRBJ1-1, with TRBD1 matching over 10 bases. Trimming cost V 0 bases and J 10 bases; bases outside gene matches: 12. CDR1 and CDR2 (germline): SGHRS, YFSETQ. The CDR3 runs 16 residues.

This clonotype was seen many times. The CDR3 protein is CASSLVQRPGPNQPQHF. The CDR3 DNA is TGTGCCAGCAGCTTAGTACAGCGCCCTGGGCCCAATCAGCCCCAGCATTTT. This chain joins TRBV7-8 and TRBJ1-5; no clear D gene. The germline CDR1 and CDR2 sequences are SGHVS and FQNEAQ. Trimming took 1 base from V and 3 from J, leaving 16 bases between them. CDR3 length: 17 residues.

The CDR3, as DNA: TGTGCCAGCAGCGCTTTGGGACATATGAACACTGAAGCTTTCTTT. Its protein is CASSALGHMNTEAFF. The J gene is TRBJ1-1, the V gene TRBV5-4, with a weak D call TRBD1 (6 bases). Between the trimmed V and J ends, which lost 4 bases and 0 bases, there was a span of 13 bases. The CDR3 covers 15 residues. The germline V gene has CDR1 SGHNT and CDR2 YYREEE (reference sequence).

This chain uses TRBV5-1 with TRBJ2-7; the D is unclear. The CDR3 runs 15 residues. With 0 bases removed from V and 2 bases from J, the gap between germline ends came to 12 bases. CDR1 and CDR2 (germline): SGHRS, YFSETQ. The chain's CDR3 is CASSLAGPYAYEQYF. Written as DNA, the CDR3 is TGCGCCAGCAGCTTGGCCGGCCCTTACGCCTACGAGCAGTACTTC. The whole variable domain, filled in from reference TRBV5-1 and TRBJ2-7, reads KAGVTQTPRYLIKTRGQQVTLSCSPISGHRSVSWYQQTPGQGLQFLFEYFSETQRNKGNFPGRFSGRQFSNSRSEMNVSTLELGDSALYLCASSLAGPYAYEQYFGPGTRLTVT.

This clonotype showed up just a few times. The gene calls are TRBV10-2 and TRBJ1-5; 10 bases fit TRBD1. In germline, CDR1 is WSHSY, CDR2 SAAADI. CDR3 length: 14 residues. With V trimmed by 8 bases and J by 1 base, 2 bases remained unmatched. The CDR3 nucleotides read TGCGCCAGCTGGGACAGGGGAAGCAATCAGCCCCAGCATTTT. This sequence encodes CASWDRGSNQPQHF.

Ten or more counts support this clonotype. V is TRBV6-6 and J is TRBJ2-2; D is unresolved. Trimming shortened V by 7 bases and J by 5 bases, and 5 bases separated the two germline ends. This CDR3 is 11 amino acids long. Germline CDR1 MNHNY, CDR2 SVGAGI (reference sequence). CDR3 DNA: TGTGCCAGCATTTATACCGGGGAGCTGTTTTTT. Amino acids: CASIYTGELFF.

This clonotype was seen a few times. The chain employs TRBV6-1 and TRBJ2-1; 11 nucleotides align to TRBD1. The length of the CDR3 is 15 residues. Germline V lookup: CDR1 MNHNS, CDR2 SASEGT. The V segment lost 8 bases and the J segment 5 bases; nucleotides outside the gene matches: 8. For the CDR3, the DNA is TGTGCCAGCGGGTGGACAGGGGGCGCGAACAATGAGCAGTTCTTC. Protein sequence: CASGWTGGANNEQFF.

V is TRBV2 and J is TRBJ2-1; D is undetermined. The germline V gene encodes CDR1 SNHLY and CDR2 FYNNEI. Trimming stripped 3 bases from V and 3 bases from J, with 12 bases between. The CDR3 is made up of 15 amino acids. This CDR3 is CASSDLHSGYNEQFF. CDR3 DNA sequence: TGTGCCAGCAGTGATCTGCACTCTGGCTACAATGAGCAGTTCTTC.

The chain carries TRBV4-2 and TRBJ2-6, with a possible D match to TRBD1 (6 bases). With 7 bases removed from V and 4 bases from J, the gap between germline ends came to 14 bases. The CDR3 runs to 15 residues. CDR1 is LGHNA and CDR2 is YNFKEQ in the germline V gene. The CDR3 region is CASNILGAGANVLTF. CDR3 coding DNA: TGTGCCAGCAACATTCTGGGGGCCGGGGCCAACGTCCTGACTTTC.

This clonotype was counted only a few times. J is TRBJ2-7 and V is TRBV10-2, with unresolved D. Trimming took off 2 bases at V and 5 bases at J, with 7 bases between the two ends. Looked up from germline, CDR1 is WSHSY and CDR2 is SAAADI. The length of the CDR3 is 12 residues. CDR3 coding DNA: TGCGCCAGCAGTGAGACTGCCCACGAGCAGTACTTC. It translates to CASSETAHEQYF.